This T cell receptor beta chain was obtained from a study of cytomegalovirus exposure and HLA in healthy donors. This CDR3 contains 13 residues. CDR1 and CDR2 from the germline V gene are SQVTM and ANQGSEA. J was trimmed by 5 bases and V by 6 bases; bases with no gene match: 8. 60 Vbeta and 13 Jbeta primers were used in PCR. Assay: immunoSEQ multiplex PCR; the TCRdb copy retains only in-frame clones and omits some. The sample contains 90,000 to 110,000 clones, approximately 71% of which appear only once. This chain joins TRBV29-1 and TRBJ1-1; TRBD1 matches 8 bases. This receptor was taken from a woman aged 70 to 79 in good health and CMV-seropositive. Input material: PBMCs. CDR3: CSVTTGERTEAFF. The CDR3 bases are TGCAGCGTGACGACAGGGGAGCGGACTGAAGCTTTCTTT. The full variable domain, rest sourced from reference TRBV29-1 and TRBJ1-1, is SAVISQKPSRDICQRGTSLTIQCQVDSQVTMMFWYRQQPGQSLTLIATANQGSEATYESGFVIDKFPISRPNLTFSTLTVSNMSPEDSSIYLCSVTTGERTEAFFGQGTRLTVV.